This T cell receptor beta chain is drawn from a study of blood T cell repertoires in COVID-19. Study context: Sources were T cells, B-cell-depleted T cells, or PBMCs; the material itself was cDNA or gDNA.

TCRdb keeps only in-frame clones here, not all; method: immunoSEQ multiplex PCR. The profile shows about 130,000 clones, roughly four fifths of them singletons. In this sample, this clone turned up once. The sequencing sample was made of peripheral blood. The source of this sequence is a woman aged 80 or over with acute or convalescent COVID-19.

This CDR3 reads CASSSTRLAGATDTQYF. CDR3 nucleotide sequence: TGTGCCAGCAGCTCGACGCGACTAGCGGGGGCCACAGATACGCAGTATTTT. This sequence joins TRBV9 and TRBJ2-3, with 12 bases identical to TRBD2. The germline V gene has CDR1 SGDLS and CDR2 YYNGEE. With V trimmed by 4 bases and J by 2 bases, 8 bases remained unmatched. This CDR3 spans 17 amino acids.